The 30 T cell receptor beta chains in this list originate from one sample, sequenced in a study of CD8 T cells in ankylosing spondylitis. From the 5' RACE reads, TCRdb called clonotypes with MiXCR, one entry per CDR3 protein. The data contain about 140,000 distinct CDR3 sequences, 7% to 10% of them singletons. Sequenced sample: synovial fluid, either unsorted or a sorted T cell fraction (not recorded which). The receptors shown here come from a male donor with ankylosing spondylitis.

This clonotype came up many times. V gene TRBV28 combines with J gene TRBJ2-7; the D gene is possibly TRBD1 (5 bases). Deletions cut 6 bases from V and 7 bases from J, with 16 bases between. This CDR3 is built from 13 residues. Germline CDR1 is MDHEN and CDR2 is SYDVKM. The CDR3 DNA follows: TGTGCCAGCAGCAGTGGGGCAAGGTCGGAGCAGTACTTC. Encoded protein: CASSSGARSEQYF.

This clonotype has more than one count but fewer than ten. The chain uses TRBV10-2 and TRBJ2-3; TRBD2 agrees at 8 bases. CDR3 length: 18 amino acids. Germline V gene sequence: CDR1 WSHSY, CDR2 SAAADI. V lost 0 bases and J lost 2; bases outside the gene matches: 10. The CDR3 reads CASSESIPGLDFTDTQYF. CDR3 nucleotides: TGCGCCAGCAGTGAGTCGATCCCGGGACTAGATTTCACAGATACGCAGTATTTT.

This clonotype was recorded at least ten times. The chain combines TRBV9 with TRBJ2-4; 9 nucleotides match TRBD2. The CDR3 runs to 18 residues. The V and J ends lost 0 bases and 5 bases, in that order; junction bases with no gene match: 12. Germline assignment: CDR1 SGDLS and CDR2 YYNGEE. The CDR3 loop reads CASSVAASGIGEQNIQYF. As DNA, the CDR3 is TGTGCCAGCAGCGTAGCGGCTAGCGGGATTGGGGAGCAAAACATTCAGTACTTC.

This clonotype was picked up many times. The chain recombines TRBV2 with TRBJ1-4; D gene ambiguous. This CDR3 contains 14 residues. Trimming shortened V by 6 bases and J by 0 bases, and 8 bases separated the two germline ends. Looked up from germline, CDR1 is SNHLY and CDR2 is FYNNEI. CDR3 coding DNA: TGTGCCAGCAGGCGGGTCTCAACTAATGAAAAACTGTTTTTT. The encoded protein is CASRRVSTNEKLFF.

The chain has TRBV11-2 and TRBJ2-6; possibly TRBD1 for D (5 bases). The CDR3 runs 19 residues. Germline CDR1 is SGHAT and CDR2 is FQNNGV. V was clipped by 5 bases and J by 0 bases, with 20 bases between them. CDR3 sequence reads: CASSNRLTGHLSGANVLTF. CDR3 coding DNA: TGTGCCAGCAGCAATCGACTCACAGGACACCTCTCTGGGGCCAACGTCCTGACTTTC.

At least ten counts were recorded for this clonotype. The rearrangement joins TRBV5-1 to TRBJ1-3, with D unresolved. V was cut by 4 bases and J by 6 bases, with 5 bases left in between. CDR1 and CDR2 from the germline V gene are SGHRS and YFSETQ. The CDR3 contains 11 residues. CDR3 protein: CASSGENTIYF. In DNA form, the CDR3 reads TGCGCCAGCAGCGGGGAAAACACCATATATTTT.

This rearrangement joins TRBV20-1 to TRBJ2-7, with no clear D. Looked up from germline, CDR1 is DFQATT and CDR2 is SNEGSKA (reference sequence). Trimming shortened V by 0 bases and J by 2 bases, and 11 bases separated the two germline ends. There are 14 residues in the CDR3. The CDR3 reads CSARDQGVTYEQYF. The CDR3 DNA reads TGCAGTGCTAGAGATCAAGGTGTAACCTACGAGCAGTACTTC.

This clonotype showed up many times. The V call is TRBV6-5, the J call TRBJ2-7; TRBD2 matches at 9 bases. Germline assignment: CDR1 MNHEY and CDR2 SVGAGI. The CDR3 is 14 residues long. Trimming at V came to 2 bases and at J to 4 bases, leaving 3 bases not matched to a gene. CDR3 region: CASSYNSGRYEQYF. The CDR3 DNA is TGTGCCAGCAGTTACAATAGCGGGAGATACGAGCAGTACTTC.

This clonotype was picked up a small number of times. CDR3 in DNA: TGCAGTGCTAGACATTCCCCCCGCACAGATACGCAGTATTTT. Protein: CSARHSPRTDTQYF. This chain connects TRBV20-1 to TRBJ2-3; D is undetermined. Per the germline V gene, CDR1 is DFQATT and CDR2 is SNEGSKA (reference sequence). The CDR3 covers 14 residues. Trimming removed 2 bases from V and 1 base from J, with 10 bases in between.

This rearrangement joins TRBV20-1 to TRBJ1-2, with unresolved D. This CDR3 comprises 15 residues. Germline V gene lookup returns CDR1 DFQATT and CDR2 SNEGSKA (reference sequence). V lost 3 bases and J 6 bases, leaving 20 bases between the germline ends. DNA of the CDR3: TGCAGTGCTAGGTTGATGCTGATTGATGCCAATGGCTACACCTTC. This encodes CSARLMLIDANGYTF.

This clonotype was observed a handful of times. Here the CDR3 reads CASSRPREYNSPLHF. In DNA, the CDR3 is TGTGCCAGCAGTCGCCCGCGAGAATATAATTCACCCCTCCACTTT. J is TRBJ1-6 and V is TRBV6-2 or TRBV6-3; D is unclear. Germline lookup yields CDR1 MNHEY and CDR2 SVGEGT. CDR3 size: 15 residues. The ends were cut back, 5 bases at V and 4 bases at J, with 12 bases in the middle.

The J gene is TRBJ1-4, the V gene TRBV24-1; possible D gene TRBD1, 6 bases. V dropped 3 bases and J dropped 10 bases, with 11 bases sitting between them. CDR1 KGHDR and CDR2 SFDVKD come from the germline V gene. This CDR3 comprises 13 residues. In DNA form, the CDR3 reads TGTGCCACCAGTGATAACAGGGAGGGAAAACTGTTTTTT. Translating it yields CATSDNREGKLFF.

The V and J genes are TRBV4-1 and TRBJ1-2; 8 positions agree with TRBD1. The CDR3 totals 16 residues. Trimming removed 0 bases from V and 4 bases from J; junction bases left unmatched: 7. CDR1 is MGHRA and CDR2 is YSYEKL in the germline V gene. The CDR3 nucleotides read TGCGCCAGCAGCCAAGATCGGACAGGGACCGTCTATGGCTACACCTTC. Residues: CASSQDRTGTVYGYTF.

This clonotype showed up many times. The chain combines TRBV20-1 with TRBJ2-7; TRBD1 aligns across 10 bases. The CDR3 spans 17 residues. The V gene end was trimmed by 1 base and the J gene end by 6 bases; junction bases not matched to a gene: 15. Germline V gene lookup returns CDR1 DFQATT and CDR2 SNEGSKA (reference sequence). CDR3 in amino acids: CSARAPTSGTGAGEQYF. The DNA of the CDR3 is TGCAGTGCTAGAGCTCCGACCTCCGGGACAGGGGCGGGCGAGCAGTACTTC.

This clonotype was observed a few times. The chain recombines TRBV7-9 with TRBJ2-2, with D perhaps matching TRBD1 (6 bases). The V end lost 7 bases, the J end lost 7 bases, and 19 bases lay between the germline ends. The CDR3 runs 15 residues. Germline V CDR1 and CDR2: SEHNR, FQNEAQ (reference sequence). The CDR3 nucleotides read TGTGCCAGCAATGGAAGGGCACAGGGAGTCGGGGAGCTGTTTTTT. Translated, it gives CASNGRAQGVGELFF.

This clonotype was recorded a few times. V usage is TRBV11-1 and J usage is TRBJ2-7, with 9 bases that match TRBD2. The CDR3 is made up of 18 amino acids. Unmatched junction bases numbered 17, after V lost 5 bases and J lost 3 bases. Germline lookup yields CDR1 SGHAT and CDR2 FQDESV (reference sequence). The CDR3, as DNA: TGTGCCAGCAGCCCCCTCGACAGGTGGACTAGCGAATTCTACGAGCAGTACTTC. Protein sequence: CASSPLDRWTSEFYEQYF.

This clonotype was picked up a small number of times. The chain has TRBV20-1 and TRBJ2-1; a weak D match, TRBD2 (6 bases). Germline values: CDR1 DFQATT, CDR2 SNEGSKA (reference sequence). The CDR3 has 14 amino acids. V was cut by 1 base and J by 10 bases, with 17 bases left in between. The DNA for the CDR3 is TGCAGTGCTAGAGCGCTAGCGTGGGGACCAGAGCAGTTCTTC. It codes for CSARALAWGPEQFF.

The J gene is TRBJ2-7, the V gene TRBV2; D possibly corresponds to TRBD2 (5 bases). From germline, CDR1 is SNHLY and CDR2 FYNNEI. The V gene lost 4 bases and the J gene lost 5 bases, with 12 bases spanning the gap. The CDR3 has 13 amino acids. The CDR3 reads CASSANMGDEQYF. In DNA, the CDR3 is TGTGCCAGCAGTGCAAACATGGGAGACGAGCAGTACTTC. Based on the CDR3 plus reference TRBV2 and TRBJ2-7, the full variable domain is EPEVTQTPSHQVTQMGQEVILRCVPISNHLYFYWYRQILGQKVEFLVSFYNNEISEKSEIFDDQFSVERPDGSNFTLKIRSTKLEDSAMYFCASSANMGDEQYFGPGTRLTVT.

The rearrangement uses TRBV20-1 and TRBJ2-3, with no clear D. Trimming cost V 3 bases and J 0 bases, with 7 bases left between them. Germline CDR1 is DFQATT and CDR2 is SNEGSKA (reference sequence). This CDR3 is 13 amino acids long. The CDR3 loop is CSASTDSTDTQYF. The CDR3 region has the DNA TGCAGTGCTAGCACAGACAGCACAGATACGCAGTATTTT.

This clonotype was found many times. CDR3 sequence (DNA): TGCGCCAGCAGCCTGACTATTAATTTGGGGTCCTACAATGAGCAGTTCTTC. Encoded protein: CASSLTINLGSYNEQFF. The genes are TRBV5-1 and TRBJ2-1, with a tentative D call TRBD2 (5 bases). The germline V gene encodes CDR1 SGHRS and CDR2 YFSETQ. CDR3 size: 17 residues. Trimming removed 4 bases at V and 1 base at J, with 18 bases between.

As regards this clonotype: A much larger clone lies a single base off, so this may be a read error. The chain has TRBV6-4 and TRBJ2-2; D is ambiguous. CDR1 and CDR2 from the germline V gene are MRHNA and SNTAGT. Trimming took 7 bases from V and 4 from J, leaving 13 bases between them. This CDR3 is built from 14 residues. CDR3 region: CASKSQDSTGELFF. DNA for the CDR3: TGTGCCAGCAAGTCTCAGGATAGCACCGGGGAGCTGTTTTTT.

There are a few counts of this clonotype. The chain combines TRBV20-1 with TRBJ2-7, with TRBD2 matching 7 bases. This CDR3 spans 12 amino acids. Germline V lookup: CDR1 DFQATT, CDR2 SNEGSKA (reference sequence). V lost 2 bases to trimming and J lost 4 bases; unmatched junction nucleotides: 2. In DNA, the CDR3 is TGCAGTGCTAGACAAGCGGGGTACGAGCAGTACTTC. It encodes CSARQAGYEQYF.

This clonotype was seen repeatedly, ten times or more. The V and J genes are TRBV27 and TRBJ2-7; no definite D call. Trimming stripped 5 bases from V and 0 bases from J, with 11 bases between. Per the germline V gene, CDR1 is MNHEY and CDR2 is SMNVEV (reference sequence). The CDR3 runs 14 residues. In DNA form, the CDR3 reads TGTGCCAGCAGTGTCGACCGACGCTCCTACGAGCAGTACTTC. Translated: CASSVDRRSYEQYF.

This clonotype was picked up many times. The chain employs TRBV12-3 or TRBV12-4 and TRBJ1-4, with unresolved D. With 6 bases removed from V and 0 bases from J, the gap between germline ends came to 8 bases. The CDR3 contains 14 residues. Here the CDR3 DNA reads TGTGCCAGCAGCCCCCCCGCAACTAATGAAAAACTGTTTTTT. This translates into CASSPPATNEKLFF.

This clonotype came up a few times. This rearrangement joins TRBV9 to TRBJ2-5; possibly TRBD1 for D (5 bases). V lost 0 bases and J lost 7, with 16 bases in between. This CDR3 has 15 residues. Germline V gene lookup returns CDR1 SGDLS and CDR2 YYNGEE. The CDR3, as DNA: TGTGCCAGCAGCGTAGAGGGGCTAGGCTTTAGGACCCAGTACTTC. Translating gives CASSVEGLGFRTQYF.

This clonotype was counted between two and nine times. J is TRBJ2-5 and V is TRBV29-1; 9 positions agree with TRBD1. V was pared by 7 bases and J by 4 bases, with 4 bases of the junction left unmatched. CDR3 length equals 12 residues. CDR1 and CDR2 (germline): SQVTM, ANQGSEA. In DNA, the CDR3 is TGCAGCGGAGGACAGGGGTCAGAGACCCAGTACTTC. Translated: CSGGQGSETQYF.

This clonotype was seen repeatedly, ten times or more. The chain uses TRBV11-2 and TRBJ1-2; 9 bases match TRBD1. Germline CDR1 and CDR2: SGHAT and FQNNGV. Trimming cost V 0 bases and J 4 bases; bases outside gene matches: 6. The CDR3 length is 16 residues. CDR3 coding DNA: TGTGCCAGCAGCTTAGATGCCGGGACAGGGACCTATGGCTACACCTTC. Protein sequence: CASSLDAGTGTYGYTF.

This rearrangement joins TRBV6-1 to TRBJ2-5, with D perhaps being TRBD1 or TRBD2 (5 bases each). V was pared by 5 bases and J by 5 bases, with 15 bases between. Germline-derived CDR1 and CDR2 are MNHNS and SASEGT. The CDR3 totals 14 residues. In DNA form, the CDR3 reads TGTGCCAGCAGTCCCGGGATACAGGAGGAGACCCAGTACTTC. It encodes CASSPGIQEETQYF.

This clonotype was counted ten times or more. The DNA of the CDR3 is TGTGCCAGCAGTTTGTGGGGCGCAGAGACCCAGTACTTC. It codes for CASSLWGAETQYF. The chain combines TRBV28 with TRBJ2-5; D is possibly TRBD1 (5 bases). This CDR3 is 13 amino acids long. CDR1 is MDHEN, CDR2 SYDVKM, per germline. The V end was cut by 3 bases, the J end by 4 bases, with 9 bases between.

The table lists this clonotype with many counts. The V call is TRBV29-1, the J call TRBJ1-4; TRBD1 is a possible D gene (6 bases). The CDR3 covers 13 residues. Per the germline V gene, CDR1 is SQVTM and CDR2 is ANQGSEA. Between the trimmed V and J ends, which lost 4 bases and 5 bases, there was a span of 11 bases. CDR3 DNA: TGCAGCGTTGTGGACAGAGGGAATGAAAAACTGTTTTTT. Protein product: CSVVDRGNEKLFF.